The clone carrying this T cell receptor (beta chain) was observed many times. These data come from a study of T-cell reconstitution after alpha-beta-depleted transplantation in children. Germline V lookup: CDR1 SEHNR, CDR2 FQNEAQ (reference sequence). V gave up 4 bases and J gave up 0 bases, with 7 bases separating them. CDR3 length: 14 residues. Library preparation (for TCRbeta) was performed with unique molecular identifiers. TCRdb itself ran the PCR reads through MiXCR, one entry per CDR3 protein. The sample has about 610,000 distinct CDR3 sequences; 8% to 11% are singletons. The V gene is TRBV7-9, the J gene TRBJ1-5; D gene uncertain. This sequence originates from a human donor who donated a stem cell graft to a child with acute myeloid leukemia. The sequences come from PBMCs from the stem cell graft donor, collected from the stem cell graft. CDR3 in DNA: TGTGCCAGCAGCTCCTATGGTAGCAATCAGCCCCAGCATTTT. Amino acid sequence: CASSSYGSNQPQHF.